This T cell receptor beta chain was sequenced during a study of T cells in Graves' hyperthyroidism and ophthalmopathy. The ends lost 3 bases at V and 0 bases at J; junction bases unmatched: 4. Germline-derived CDR1 and CDR2 are DFQATT and SNEGSKA (reference sequence). The length of the CDR3 is 16 residues. Broader study findings: Stable hyperthyroidism and ophthalmopathy were separated using 13 V-J signatures.

In its sample, this clonotype ranks as hyperexpanded (1% or more). Its specificity is not known. The source material, RNA transcripts, was used to amplify TCR beta CDR3 regions. An initial round of RT-PCR targeting the TCR CDR3 relied on the HTBI primer set. One entry per CDR3 protein, called by TCRdb with MiXCR from the multiplex PCR reads. The sample comprises under 350,000 distinct CDR3 sequences, about a sixth of which are singletons, and approximately 57% rests with the top ten. The receptor was derived from a woman aged 55-69 years with Graves' ophthalmopathy. The rearrangement joins TRBV20-1 to TRBJ2-1; 11 nucleotides match TRBD2. The sequenced material came from blood. The CDR3: CSARGTSGSSYNEQFF. DNA for the CDR3: TGCAGTGCTAGGGGGACTAGCGGAAGCTCCTACAATGAGCAGTTCTTC.